The clone carrying this T cell receptor (beta chain) was observed at least ten times. Its matching antigen is unknown. During its preparation, the TCRbeta library received unique molecular identifiers. TCRdb reanalysed the PCR reads using MiXCR and keeps one entry per CDR3 protein. Of fewer than 700,000 distinct CDR3 sequences listed, under 15% were seen once; the top ten hold around 2.2%. This sample is drawn from a study of T-cell reconstitution after alpha-beta-depleted transplantation in children. Overall study results and limits: Several hundred expanded graft clones reportedly supplied alpha-beta T cells about two months after transplant.

The ends lost 1 base at V and 2 bases at J; junction bases unmatched: 8. Looked up from germline, CDR1 is SGDLS and CDR2 is YYNGEE. This CDR3 has 17 residues. J is TRBJ2-3 and V is TRBV9, with TRBD2 identical over 9 bases. This TCR was recovered from a male patient between 10 and 17 years old who had a stem cell transplant for acute myeloid leukemia, so the T cells may come from the graft donor. Sequenced here: PBMCs, mostly from graft donor cells, sampled 360 days after TCRalphabeta/CD19-depleted stem cell transplant. Written as DNA, the CDR3 is TGTGCCAGCAGCGTAATAAGTAGCGGGAGTCACACAGATACGCAGTATTTT. It encodes CASSVISSGSHTDTQYF.